This T cell receptor (beta chain) is from a study of radiotherapy plus CTLA-4 blockade in lung cancer. The overall study: Objective response was observed in about 19% of patients, and disease control in approximately 30%. Points from the study as a whole: Among blood TCR repertoires after radiotherapy plus ipilimumab, tumor-derived clones expanded.

CDR1 MDHEN and CDR2 SYDVKM come from the germline V gene. This CDR3 is 13 amino acids long. Trimming removed 2 bases from V and 7 bases from J, with 9 bases in between. This clone appeared a few times. Its target is unknown. Libraries were prepared by immunoSEQ multiplex PCR; TCRdb keeps only in-frame clonotypes and omits some of them. Here the sample spans more than 50,000 clones, approximately 76% being singletons. Chemo-refractory metastatic non-small-cell lung cancer patients underwent focal radiation alongside CTLA-4 blockade with ipilimumab. The sequence was obtained from a human donor with non-small cell lung cancer who had a complete response to radiotherapy plus ipilimumab. This chain links TRBV28 with TRBJ1-3, with no clear D. The sample here was peripheral blood, taken from a patient treated with radiotherapy plus ipilimumab. CDR3 sequence reads: CASSLGGFNTIYF. Written as DNA, the CDR3 is TGTGCCAGCAGTTTAGGAGGGTTCAACACCATATATTTT. The entire variable domain, with the rest obtained from reference TRBV28 and TRBJ1-3, is as follows: DVKVTQSSRYLVKRTGEKVFLECVQDMDHENMFWYRQDPGLGLRLIYFSYDVKMKEKGDIPEGYSVSREKKERFSLILESASTNQTSMYLCASSLGGFNTIYFGEGSWLTVV.